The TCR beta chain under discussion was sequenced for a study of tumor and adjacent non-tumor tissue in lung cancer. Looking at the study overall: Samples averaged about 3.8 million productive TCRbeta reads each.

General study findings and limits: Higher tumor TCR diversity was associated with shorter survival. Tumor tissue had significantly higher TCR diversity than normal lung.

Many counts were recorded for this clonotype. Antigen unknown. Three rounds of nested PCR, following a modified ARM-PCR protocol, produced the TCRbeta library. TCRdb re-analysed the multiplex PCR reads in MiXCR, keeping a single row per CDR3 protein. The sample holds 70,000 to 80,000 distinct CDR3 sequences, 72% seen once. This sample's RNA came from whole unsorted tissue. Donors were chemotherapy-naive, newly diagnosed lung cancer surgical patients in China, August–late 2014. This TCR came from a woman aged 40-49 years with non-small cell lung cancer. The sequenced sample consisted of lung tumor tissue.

The CDR3 here is CASREGSNQPQHF. DNA for the CDR3: TGTGCCAGCCGGGAGGGGAGCAATCAGCCCCAGCATTTT. The gene calls are TRBV12-3 or TRBV12-4 and TRBJ1-5, with a possible D match to TRBD1 (5 bases). This CDR3 has 13 residues. V was clipped by 8 bases and J by 1 base, with 9 bases between them.